The clone carrying this T cell receptor (beta chain) was seen repeatedly, ten times or more. What it binds is not known. The source material, RNA transcripts, was used to amplify TCR beta CDR3 regions. First-round RT-PCR of the TCR CDR3 relied on the HTBI primer set. MiXCR, applied by TCRdb to the multiplex PCR reads, yields one record per CDR3 protein. The sample has hundreds of thousands of distinct CDR3 sequences, roughly 16% seen once. These data are taken from a study of T cells in Graves' hyperthyroidism and ophthalmopathy. Study-level points and caveats: Peripheral blood also featured most of the thyroid clonotypes expanded above 0.001.

Participants, patients aged 18 to 65, had newly diagnosed hyperthyroidism with a duration under 2 months. V lost 2 bases to trimming and J lost 2 bases; unmatched junction nucleotides: 3. CDR3 length: 14 residues. Germline loops: CDR1 MNHEY, CDR2 SVGEGT. Specimen: blood. The chain employs TRBV6-2 or TRBV6-3 and TRBJ2-7; TRBD2 matches at 7 bases. The clonotype originates from a woman aged 25 to 45 with Graves' hyperthyroidism. CDR3 loop: CASSYAAGAYEQYF. In DNA, the CDR3 is TGTGCCAGCAGTTACGCCGCGGGGGCCTACGAGCAGTACTTC.